This passage covers 2 T cell receptor beta chains from one sample sequenced in a study of blood T cell repertoires in COVID-19. TCRdb keeps only in-frame clones here, not all; method: immunoSEQ multiplex PCR. The sample consists of around 460,000 clones, about 90% of them appearing once. Sequenced input: peripheral blood. The receptor source for this set is a man between 18 and 35 years old with COVID-19, enrolled during active disease.

The table lists this clone with a count of one. The V call is TRBV3-1 (or the pseudogene TRBV3-2), the J call TRBJ2-3; possibly TRBD1 for D (6 bases). The CDR3 totals 15 residues. Looked up from germline, CDR1 is LGHDT and CDR2 is YNNKEL (reference sequence). V was shortened by 0 bases and J by 6 bases, with 13 bases between the two germline ends. This CDR3 is CASSQEDSQRDTQYF. In nucleotides, the CDR3 is TGTGCCAGCAGCCAAGAGGACAGCCAACGCGATACGCAGTATTTT.

The chain uses TRBV2 and TRBJ2-5; 10 nucleotides line up with TRBD2. The V and J ends lost 5 bases and 5 bases, in that order; junction bases with no gene match: 5. CDR3 length: 14 residues. Looked up from germline, CDR1 is SNHLY and CDR2 is FYNNEI. The CDR3 bases are TGTGCCAGCAGTATAGCGGGGGGCTCGGAGACCCAGTACTTC. It specifies CASSIAGGSETQYF. The variable domain in full, completed from reference TRBV2 and TRBJ2-5, reads EPEVTQTPSHQVTQMGQEVILRCVPISNHLYFYWYRQILGQKVEFLVSFYNNEISEKSEIFDDQFSVERPDGSNFTLKIRSTKLEDSAMYFCASSIAGGSETQYFGPGTRLLVL.